The subject of this entry is one T cell receptor (beta chain). These data originate in a study of Ad26.COV2.S vaccination and SARS-CoV-2 variants. The repertoire was sequenced with immunoSEQ multiplex PCR; TCRdb's copy has only in-frame clones and lacks some. In the table there are more than 300,000 clones, around 83% of which are singletons. Treatment in this sample: roughly 18 received Ad26.COV2.S at low or high dose, single or two shots; about 5 received placebo; per-sample allocation not given. Each sample was drawn 63 days after the first injection (of vaccine or placebo). Germline assignment: CDR1 KGHSH and CDR2 LQKENI. There are 12 residues in the CDR3. With 5 bases removed from V and 3 bases from J, the gap between germline ends came to 8 bases.

The TCR sequence derives from a person aged 18-65 years who received the Ad26.COV2.S COVID-19 vaccine or a placebo. Sequenced here: peripheral blood, sampled in a trial of Ad26.COV2.S vaccine versus placebo. The rearrangement joins TRBV18 to TRBJ2-7, with unresolved D. The CDR3 nucleotides are TGTGCCAGCTCAACCGACAACTACGAGCAGTACTTC. Amino acids: CASSTDNYEQYF.